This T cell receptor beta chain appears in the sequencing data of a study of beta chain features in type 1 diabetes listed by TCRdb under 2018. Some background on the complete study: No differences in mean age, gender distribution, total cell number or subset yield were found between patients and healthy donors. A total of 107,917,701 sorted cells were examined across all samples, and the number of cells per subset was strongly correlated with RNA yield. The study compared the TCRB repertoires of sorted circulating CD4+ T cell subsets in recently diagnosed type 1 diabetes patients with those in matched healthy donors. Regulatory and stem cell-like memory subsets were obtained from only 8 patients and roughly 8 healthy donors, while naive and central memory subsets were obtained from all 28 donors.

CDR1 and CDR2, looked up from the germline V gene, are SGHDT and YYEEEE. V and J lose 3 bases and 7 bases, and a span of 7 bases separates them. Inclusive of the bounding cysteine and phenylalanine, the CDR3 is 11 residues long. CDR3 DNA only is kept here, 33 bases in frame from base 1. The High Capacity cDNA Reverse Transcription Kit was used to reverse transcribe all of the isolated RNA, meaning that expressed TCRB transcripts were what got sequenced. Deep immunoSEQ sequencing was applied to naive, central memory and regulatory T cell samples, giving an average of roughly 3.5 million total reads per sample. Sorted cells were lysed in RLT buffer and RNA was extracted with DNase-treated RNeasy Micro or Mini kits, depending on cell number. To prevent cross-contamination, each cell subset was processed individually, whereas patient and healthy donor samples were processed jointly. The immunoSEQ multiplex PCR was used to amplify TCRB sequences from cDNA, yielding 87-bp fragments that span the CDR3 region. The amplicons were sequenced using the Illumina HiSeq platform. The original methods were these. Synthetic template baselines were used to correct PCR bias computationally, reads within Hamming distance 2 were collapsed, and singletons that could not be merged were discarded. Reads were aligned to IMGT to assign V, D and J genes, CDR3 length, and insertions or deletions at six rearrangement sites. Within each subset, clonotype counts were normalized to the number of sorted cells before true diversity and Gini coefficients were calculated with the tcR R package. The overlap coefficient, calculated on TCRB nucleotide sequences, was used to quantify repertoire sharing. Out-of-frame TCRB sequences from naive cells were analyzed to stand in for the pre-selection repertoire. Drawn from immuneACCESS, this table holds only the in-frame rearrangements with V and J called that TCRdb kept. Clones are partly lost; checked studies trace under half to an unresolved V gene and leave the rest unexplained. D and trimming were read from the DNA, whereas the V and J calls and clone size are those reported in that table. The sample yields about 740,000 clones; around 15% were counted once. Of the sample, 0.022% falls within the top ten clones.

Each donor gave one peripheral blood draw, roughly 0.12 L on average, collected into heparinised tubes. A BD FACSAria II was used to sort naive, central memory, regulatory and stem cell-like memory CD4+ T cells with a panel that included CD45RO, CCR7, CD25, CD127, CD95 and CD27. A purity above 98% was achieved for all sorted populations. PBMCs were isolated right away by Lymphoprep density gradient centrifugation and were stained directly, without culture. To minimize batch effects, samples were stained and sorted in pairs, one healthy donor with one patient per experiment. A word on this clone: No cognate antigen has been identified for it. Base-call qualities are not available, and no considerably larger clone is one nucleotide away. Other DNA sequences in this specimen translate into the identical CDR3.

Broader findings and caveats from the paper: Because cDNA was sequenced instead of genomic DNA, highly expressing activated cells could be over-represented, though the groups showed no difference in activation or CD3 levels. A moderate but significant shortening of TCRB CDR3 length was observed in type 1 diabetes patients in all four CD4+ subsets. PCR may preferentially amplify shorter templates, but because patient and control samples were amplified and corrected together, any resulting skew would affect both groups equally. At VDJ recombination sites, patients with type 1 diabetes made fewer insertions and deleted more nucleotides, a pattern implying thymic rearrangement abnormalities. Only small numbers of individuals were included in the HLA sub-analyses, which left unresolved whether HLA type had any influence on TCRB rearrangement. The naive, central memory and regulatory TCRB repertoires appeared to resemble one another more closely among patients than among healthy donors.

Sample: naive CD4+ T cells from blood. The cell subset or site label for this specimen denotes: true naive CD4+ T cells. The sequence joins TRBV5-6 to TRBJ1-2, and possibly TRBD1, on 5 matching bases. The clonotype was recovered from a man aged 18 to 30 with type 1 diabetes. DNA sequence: TGTGCCAGCAGCTCAGGGAGTGGCTACACCTTC. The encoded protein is CASSSGSGYTF. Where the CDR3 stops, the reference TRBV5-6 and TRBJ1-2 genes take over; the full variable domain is DAGVTQSPTHLIKTRGQQVTLRCSPKSGHDTVSWYQQALGQGPQFIFQYYEEEERQRGNFPDRFSGHQFPNYSSELNVNALLLGDSALYLCASSSGSGYTFGSGTRLTVV.